Given below is one T cell receptor beta chain in context. As yet, its antigen is unknown. MiXCR, run by TCRdb on the 5' RACE reads, gives a single entry per CDR3 protein. This repertoire shows just under 65,000 distinct CDR3 sequences, approximately 23% found once; its top ten account for about 2.7%. CDR3 length: 14 amino acids. V lost 3 bases to trimming and J lost 7 bases; unmatched junction nucleotides: 7. Looked up from germline, CDR1 is SGHNT and CDR2 is YYREEE (reference sequence). Regarding the study as a whole: Tumor Treg TCRs overlapped most with tumor naive CD4+ cells.

This rearrangement joins TRBV5-4 to TRBJ2-1; 7 nucleotides match TRBD2. This TCR derives from a female donor with breast cancer. The sequencing input was memory CD4+ T cells sorted from a lymph node. Subset here: memory CD4+ T cells, CD4+CD45RO+CD25-. CDR3 DNA: TGTGCCAGCAGCTCACTAGCGTCAGGGAATGAGCAGTTCTTC. It encodes CASSSLASGNEQFF. The variable domain in full, with the rest retrieved from reference TRBV5-4 and TRBJ2-1, is ETGVTQSPTHLIKTRGQQVTLRCSSQSGHNTVSWYQQALGQGPQFIFQYYREEENGRGNFPPRFSGLQFPNYSSELNVNALELDDSALYLCASSSLASGNEQFFGPGTRLTVL.